The clone carrying this T cell receptor beta chain was detected only a few times. The J segment lost 8 bases and the V segment lost 2 bases, leaving 11 bases of the junction unmatched. In germline, CDR1 is ENHRY, CDR2 SYGVKD. The CDR3 extends over 15 amino acids. This entry belongs to a study of T-cell memory formation after mild COVID-19. TCRdb used MiXCR to reprocess the 5' RACE reads, holding one entry per CDR3 protein. The table lists 110,000 or so distinct CDR3 sequences, 22% of them singletons. Sequencing input: PBMCs or a T cell subset sorted from them (not recorded which). V is TRBV10-3 and J is TRBJ1-2, with 7 bases fitting TRBD1. The clonotype originates from a man between 18 and 29 years old who had mild COVID-19 (a few samples of this study predate the infection). Cell type and time point are not known. This chain's CDR3 is CAISEPGQVPHGYTF. In nucleotides, the CDR3 is TGTGCCATCAGTGAGCCCGGACAGGTCCCCCACGGCTACACCTTC.